These T cell receptor beta chains were read from a single sample in a study of blood T cell repertoires in COVID-19. Clones were read by immunoSEQ multiplex PCR, and TCRdb kept only the in-frame ones, dropping some. Altogether approximately 100,000 clones are present, around 87% being singletons, with the ten largest covering 11%. Sequenced material: peripheral blood. These receptor sequences come from a woman between 25 and 40 years old with acute or convalescent COVID-19. The CDR3 runs from the conserved cysteine through the conserved F or W. D genes are given only for firm matches. Clone size is shown for a subset of rows, as once, few, many or a class of expanded clone.

J gene | clone size | D gene | V gene | CDR3 protein | CDR3 DNA
TRBJ1-6 | few | - | TRBV7-9 | CASSLDGNTNSPLHF | TGTGCCAGCAGCTTAGACGGGAATACTAATTCACCCCTCCACTTT
TRBJ2-7 | - | - | TRBV9 | CASSVGGGQQAYEQYF | TGTGCCAGCAGCGTAGGCGGAGGTCAGCAGGCCTACGAGCAGTACTTC
TRBJ2-1 | once | - | TRBV19 | CASSIDLQPGTLKFF | TGTGCCAGTAGTATAGATCTGCAGCCTGGGACTCTCAAGTTCTTC
TRBJ1-6 | - | - | TRBV25-1 | CASSETNMGSPLHF | TGTGCCAGCAGCGAGACTAATATGGGATCACCCCTCCACTTT
TRBJ2-4 | - | TRBD1 | TRBV6-6 | CASSVRDRGNIQYF | TGTGCCAGCAGTGTCCGGGACAGGGGTAACATTCAGTACTTC
TRBJ2-4 | - | - | TRBV7-3 | CASSYTNDGIQYF | TGTGCCAGCAGCTATACTAACGACGGCATTCAGTACTTC
TRBJ2-1 | - | - | TRBV7-8 | CASSLGTYPYNEQFF | TGTGCCAGCAGCTTAGGAACATACCCATACAATGAGCAGTTCTTC
TRBJ1-6 | - | TRBD1 | TRBV5-6 | CASSWMTGGPLNSPLHF | TGTGCCAGCAGTTGGATGACAGGGGGCCCATTAAATTCACCCCTCCACTTT
TRBJ2-1 | - | - | TRBV4-1 | CASSQVQSSYNEQFF | TGCGCCAGCAGCCAGGTACAAAGCTCCTACAATGAGCAGTTCTTC
TRBJ1-1 | - | - | TRBV28 | CASSLYSLNTEAFF | TGTGCCAGCAGTTTGTATAGCCTGAACACTGAAGCTTTCTTT
TRBJ1-1 | - | TRBD1 | TRBV6-5 | CASRPKGTGPEAFF | TGTGCCAGCAGGCCCAAAGGGACAGGGCCTGAAGCTTTCTTT
TRBJ1-2 | - | TRBD1 | TRBV19 | CASTRGTAANYGYTF | TGTGCCAGTACCCGGGGGACAGCCGCTAACTATGGCTACACCTTC
TRBJ2-7 | once | TRBD1 | TRBV12-5 | CASGSTRQGISSYEQYF | TGTGCTAGTGGTTCGACCCGACAGGGTATAAGCTCCTACGAGCAGTACTTC
TRBJ2-7 | - | - | TRBV5-1 | CASSFGHLSSYEQYF | TGCGCCAGCAGCTTCGGACACCTTAGCTCCTACGAGCAGTACTTC
TRBJ1-4 | - | - | TRBV28 | CASSLRAIQKLFF | TGTGCCAGCAGTCTCCGAGCGATTCAGAAACTGTTTTTT